The 6 T cell receptor beta chains presented below share a single source sample, sequenced in a study of CD8 T cells in Susac syndrome. Random hexamers were used to reverse transcribe about 0.5 to 1 ug of RNA. One entry per CDR3 protein, called by TCRdb with MiXCR from the immunoSEQ multiplex PCR reads. The table lists 100,000 or so distinct CDR3 sequences, around 93% of them singletons. Sequenced input: CD8+ T cells from PBMCs. The receptor source for this set is a human donor in good health.

This clonotype has only a few counts. The chain recombines TRBV29-1 with TRBJ2-1; 9 nucleotides match TRBD2. Germline V gene sequence: CDR1 SQVTM, CDR2 ANQGSEA. J gave up 4 bases and V 2 bases, and 9 bases lay outside the gene matches. CDR3 length: 16 residues. Here the CDR3 DNA reads TGCAGCGTTGAATTGCGGGGGGGCCGTTCTTACAATGAGCAGTTCTTC. Protein product: CSVELRGGRSYNEQFF.

This rearrangement joins TRBV19 to TRBJ2-7, with a possible D match to TRBD2 (5 bases). The CDR3 contains 13 residues. Germline V gene lookup returns CDR1 LNHDA and CDR2 SQIVND (reference sequence). Trimming took off 5 bases at V and 0 bases at J, with 8 bases between the two ends. The DNA of the CDR3 is TGTGCCAGTAGTCCCGGGGTCTCCTACGAGCAGTACTTC. As protein: CASSPGVSYEQYF.

This chain connects TRBV7-9 to TRBJ1-1; D is ambiguous. The CDR3 runs to 13 residues. Germline lookup yields CDR1 SEHNR and CDR2 FQNEAQ (reference sequence). V was pared by 0 bases and J by 10 bases, with 12 bases between. CDR3 bases: TGTGCCAGCAGCTTAGCGCAGCGGGCGGGAGCTTTCTTT. Encoded protein: CASSLAQRAGAFF.

This clonotype showed up just once. The chain links TRBV5-1 to TRBJ2-1, with TRBD1 matching 7 bases. V shed 4 bases and J 3 bases; nucleotides not matched to a gene: 4. CDR1 and CDR2 from the germline V gene are SGHRS and YFSETQ. The CDR3 runs to 14 residues. CDR3 in amino acids: CASSPGQSYNEQFF. The CDR3 DNA sequence: TGCGCCAGCAGCCCGGGACAGAGCTACAATGAGCAGTTCTTC.

The rearrangement links TRBV11-3 to TRBJ1-1; D is uncertain. The CDR3 has 14 amino acids. From germline, CDR1 is SGHNT and CDR2 YENEEA. V lost 6 bases, J lost 7 bases, and 18 bases lay in between. The DNA for the CDR3 is TGTGCCAGCAGACTGATATACGAAACGTGTGAAGCTTTCTTT. It specifies CASRLIYETCEAFF.

The CDR3 DNA sequence: TGCGCCAGCAGCTTGCAGCCCTCACAAACCTACGAGCAGTACTTC. It codes for CASSLQPSQTYEQYF. This rearrangement joins TRBV5-1 to TRBJ2-7, with D hard to call. The CDR3 spans 15 residues. The V gene lost 1 base and the J gene lost 2 bases, with 13 bases spanning the gap. Germline CDR1 and CDR2: SGHRS and YFSETQ.